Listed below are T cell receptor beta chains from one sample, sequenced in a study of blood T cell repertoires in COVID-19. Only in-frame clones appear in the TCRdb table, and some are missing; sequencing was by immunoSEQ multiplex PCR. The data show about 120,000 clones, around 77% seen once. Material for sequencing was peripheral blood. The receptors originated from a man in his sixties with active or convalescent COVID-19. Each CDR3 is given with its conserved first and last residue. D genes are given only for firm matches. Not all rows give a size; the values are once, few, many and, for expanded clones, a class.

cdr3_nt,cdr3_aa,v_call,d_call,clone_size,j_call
TGTGCCAGCATATGGGCCCAGGGCACTGAAGCTTTCTTT,CASIWAQGTEAFF,TRBV12-3/TRBV12-4,.,.,TRBJ1-1
TGTGCCAGCAGCCCTTCTCGGGAACTCTACGAGCAGTACTTC,CASSPSRELYEQYF,TRBV21-1,.,once,TRBJ2-7
TGTGCCAGCAGTACACAGGATTCGATCGAGCAGTACTTC,CASSTQDSIEQYF,TRBV6-5,.,once,TRBJ2-7
TGTGCCAGCAGCTTGGGACAGGCCAACAATCAGCCCCAGCATTTT,CASSLGQANNQPQHF,TRBV5-8,.,.,TRBJ1-5
TGCGCCAGCAGCGCTTCTAGCGGGAGGGCCTCCGGGGAGCTGTTTTTT,CASSASSGRASGELFF,TRBV5-1,TRBD2,.,TRBJ2-2
TGTGCCAGCAGCTTAGGGAGGTTTGGCAGAGCCCGGGTAGACGGTCAATACAATGAGCAGTTCTTC,CASSLGRFGRARVDGQYNEQFF,TRBV7-7,.,.,TRBJ2-1
TGCGCCAGCAGCCGCGGACAGGCCTACGAGCAGTACTTC,CASSRGQAYEQYF,TRBV4-3,TRBD1,.,TRBJ2-7
TGTGCCAGCAGCTTAGCGCTGCGGGGCTACGAGCAGTACTTC,CASSLALRGYEQYF,TRBV7-8,.,.,TRBJ2-7
TGTGCCAGCTCCTCCCCAGGTGAGCAGTTCTTC,CASSSPGEQFF,TRBV11-2,.,once,TRBJ2-1
TGTGCCAGCAGTCCCGGGAGCCTTAATGAAAAACTGTTTTTT,CASSPGSLNEKLFF,TRBV28,.,.,TRBJ1-4
TGCAGCGCGGAACAGGGAATGGACTATGGCTACACCTTC,CSAEQGMDYGYTF,TRBV29-1,.,once,TRBJ1-2
TGTGCCAGCAGCAAAGAACCTTGTGTGGGCGGGGAGACCCAGTACTTC,CASSKEPCVGGETQYF,TRBV21-1,.,.,TRBJ2-5
TGTGCCAGCAGGTACGGGACAGGGTCTTTTAGCAATCAGCCCCAGCATTTT,CASRYGTGSFSNQPQHF,TRBV2,TRBD1,.,TRBJ1-5
TGTGCCAGCAGCTTGACAGGGAGGACCTATAATTCACCCCTCCACTTT,CASSLTGRTYNSPLHF,TRBV28,TRBD1,.,TRBJ1-6
TGTGCCAGCAGCCAAGGGTTATCGGCAGGGCTTTCGTATGGCTACACCTTC,CASSQGLSAGLSYGYTF,TRBV4-2,.,.,TRBJ1-2
TGTGCCAGCTCACCAATGGGACAGGGAGCCTACGAGCAGTACTTC,CASSPMGQGAYEQYF,TRBV18,TRBD1,few,TRBJ2-7
TGCGCCAGCAGCCAAGATTACGCGGGAGGGACCGGGGAGCTGTTTTTT,CASSQDYAGGTGELFF,TRBV4-3,TRBD2,.,TRBJ2-2
TGTGCCAGCAGAGTCACAGGGGGCGTAATGGCGCAGCTGTTTTTT,CASRVTGGVMAQLFF,TRBV27,TRBD1,.,TRBJ2-2
TGTGCCAGCAGTCTTAGCGGGCGAAACACCGGGGAGCTGTTTTTT,CASSLSGRNTGELFF,TRBV27,TRBD2,.,TRBJ2-2
TGTGCCAGCAGCGGCGACAGGCTCTACACCTTC,CASSGDRLYTF,TRBV9,.,.,TRBJ1-2
TGTGCCAGCAGCCAAGATCGGGCTAGCGGAAGCACAGATACGCAGTATTTT,CASSQDRASGSTDTQYF,TRBV3-1/TRBV3-2,TRBD2,.,TRBJ2-3
TGTGCCAGCAGTTTACAGCCATTGGGCCGTAATTCACCCCTCCACTTT,CASSLQPLGRNSPLHF,TRBV27,.,.,TRBJ1-6
TGTGCCACCAGCACGAGGACTAGCGGGAGGCCCCTGTTCTTC,CATSTRTSGRPLFF,TRBV15,TRBD2,.,TRBJ2-1
TGCGCCAGCAGCTTGGTTGGGACAGGGGGCGTGGGCTCCTACAATGAGCAGTTCTTC,CASSLVGTGGVGSYNEQFF,TRBV5-1,TRBD1,.,TRBJ2-1
TGTGCCAGTAGCGCAACAGGGGACGCCAAAAACATTCAGTACTTC,CASSATGDAKNIQYF,TRBV19,TRBD1,.,TRBJ2-4
TGTGCCAGTAGTGCTCAGGACATTAACTGGGCTTTCTTT,CASSAQDINWAFF,TRBV19,.,once,TRBJ1-1
TGTGCCAGCTCTTACGACAGGGGGCGATACGAGCAGTACTTC,CASSYDRGRYEQYF,TRBV18,TRBD1,.,TRBJ2-7
TGTGCCAGTCTTAGAACCGGGACAGGGATGTTTTATGAGCAGTTCTTC,CASLRTGTGMFYEQFF,TRBV19,TRBD1,.,TRBJ2-1
TGTGCCAGCAGCTTAATGAGACAGGCCGGGTTCACCTTC,CASSLMRQAGFTF,TRBV7-3,.,few,TRBJ1-2
TGTGCCAGCAGCTTAAGACAGGGTTCCACCTTATACTTC,CASSLRQGSTLYF,TRBV7-3,TRBD1,.,TRBJ2-5
TGTGCCAGCAGTCAAGGGGCGGCAGCGGGAGGAGAGACCCAGTACTTC,CASSQGAAAGGETQYF,TRBV3-1/TRBV3-2,TRBD2,.,TRBJ2-5
TGTGCCAGTAGTATAACTAAGGTAGGCGAGCAGTACTTC,CASSITKVGEQYF,TRBV19,.,.,TRBJ2-7
TGTGCCAGCAGTGAAGAGTGGGGGGGAGAGTACTTC,CASSEEWGGEYF,TRBV2,TRBD2,once,TRBJ2-7
TGTGCCAGCAGCCAAGTCGCAGTCATGAACACTGAAGCTTTCTTT,CASSQVAVMNTEAFF,TRBV4-2,.,few,TRBJ1-1
TGTGCCAGCAGTTACTTAACAGGGAGCTCCGAGCAGTACTTC,CASSYLTGSSEQYF,TRBV7-9,.,few,TRBJ2-7
TGTGCCAGCAGCCCCCAAGGGGCAGATACGCAGTATTTT,CASSPQGADTQYF,TRBV5-6,.,.,TRBJ2-3
TGTGCCATCAGTGTTGTTAGCGGGGGGAATGAGCAGTTCTTC,CAISVVSGGNEQFF,TRBV10-3,TRBD2,.,TRBJ2-1